This T cell receptor (beta chain) comes out of a study of T cells after yellow fever vaccination. This clonotype was counted only a few times. TCRdb re-called the 5' RACE reads through MiXCR, storing one row per CDR3 protein. The sample comprises some 400,000 distinct CDR3 sequences, around 6.5% of which are singletons, and 15% rests with the top ten. The CDR3 contains 16 residues. Germline assignment: CDR1 KGHDR and CDR2 SFDVKD. The ends were cut back, 3 bases at V and 0 bases at J, with 14 bases in the middle. The sample consisted of PBMCs, taken 5 days after the yellow fever booster vaccination. This chain joins TRBV24-1 and TRBJ2-7; TRBD1 is a possible D gene (5 bases). This clonotype was obtained from a man aged 25-40 years who received the YFV17D yellow fever vaccine. CDR3 nucleotides: TGTGCCACCAGTGATCCCCCTCAGGGTCCCTCCTACGAGCAGTACTTC. This translates into CATSDPPQGPSYEQYF.